The 5 T cell receptor beta chains below all came from one sample that was sequenced in a study of cytomegalovirus exposure and HLA in healthy donors. It was with 60 Vbeta and 13 Jbeta primers that the PCR ran. Sequenced by immunoSEQ multiplex PCR; TCRdb stores in-frame clones only, minus some. The table includes over 200,000 clones, roughly 80% detected once. The sample taken for sequencing was PBMCs. Receptors originate from a male donor in good health and CMV-seronegative.

Comment on this clone: The same CDR3 is also encoded by other DNA sequences in this sample. The CDR3 DNA is TGTGCCAGCAGGGGGACAGCGGTTGGCTACACCTTC. This gives the protein CASRGTAVGYTF. This chain uses TRBV2 with TRBJ1-2, with TRBD1 identical over 7 bases. The V and J ends lost 6 bases and 7 bases, in that order; junction bases with no gene match: 5. Looked up from germline, CDR1 is SNHLY and CDR2 is FYNNEI. This CDR3 region has 12 residues.

J is TRBJ2-7 and V is TRBV7-9; maybe TRBD1 (6 bases). Germline V gene sequence: CDR1 SEHNR, CDR2 FQNEAQ (reference sequence). The CDR3 has 14 amino acids. V lost 1 base and J 6 bases, leaving 13 bases between the germline ends. For the CDR3, the DNA is TGTGCCAGCAGCTTAGGGACAGACTTCGTCGAGCAGTACTTC. Its translation: CASSLGTDFVEQYF.

The chain joins TRBV15 to TRBJ2-3; D may be TRBD1 (6 bases). CDR3 length equals 16 residues. V was clipped by 3 bases and J by 1 base, with 14 bases between them. Germline V gene data show CDR1 as LNHNV and CDR2 as YYDKDF (reference sequence). The CDR3 sequence: CATSRAGDGGTDTQYF. DNA of the CDR3: TGTGCCACCAGCAGGGCAGGGGACGGGGGCACAGATACGCAGTATTTT. Using reference TRBV15 and TRBJ2-3 for the parts outside the CDR3, the full variable domain is DAMVIQNPRYQVTQFGKPVTLSCSQTLNHNVMYWYQQKSSQAPKLLFHYYDKDFNNEADTPDNFQSRRPNTSFCFLDIRSPGLGDTAMYLCATSRAGDGGTDTQYFGPGTRLTVL.

The J gene is TRBJ2-7, the V gene TRBV9, with 10 bases aligning to TRBD2. V shed 0 bases, J shed 6 bases, and the junction held 18 bases outside the gene matches. The CDR3 is made up of 19 amino acids. CDR1 and CDR2 (germline): SGDLS, YYNGEE. The CDR3 DNA reads TGTGCCAGCAGCGTAGAGGCTAGCGGGAGTTCGCCGGGTGGATCCGAGCAGTACTTC. This encodes CASSVEASGSSPGGSEQYF.

The rearrangement joins TRBV29-1 to TRBJ2-5; D perhaps matches TRBD1 (5 bases). Trimming stripped 6 bases from V and 3 bases from J, with 11 bases between. The CDR3 sequence is 12 residues long. CDR1 is SQVTM, CDR2 ANQGSEA, per germline. This CDR3 reads CSVQGLEETQYF. In nucleotides, the CDR3 is TGCAGCGTCCAGGGCTTGGAAGAGACCCAGTACTTC.